This T cell receptor (beta chain) came from a study of T cell responses to AZD1222 COVID-19 vaccine. Study findings and constraints: Breadth and depth of Spike-specific TCRs rose after two AZD1222 doses. Repertoires in all cases were sampled only once the peak T cell response had passed.

Sequencing was performed with immunoSEQ multiplex PCR; in TCRdb, only in-frame clones are kept and a portion is missing. The sample carries about 130,000 clones, 84% recorded once. For this clone: Its cognate antigen is unknown.

V was trimmed by 6 bases and J by 7 bases, leaving 10 bases between them. In germline, CDR1 is ENHRY, CDR2 SYGVKD. The CDR3 has 12 amino acids. This material consisted of peripheral blood, taken on day 0 of AZD1222 vaccination. This sequence originates from an adult in good health. The chain couples TRBV10-3 to TRBJ1-5, with D uncertain. The CDR3 region has the DNA TGTGCCATCAGCTCCGGTGGCCAGCCCCAGCATTTT. As protein: CAISSGGQPQHF.